This T cell receptor beta chain was identified in a study of identical twins. Study-wide results and limits: Memory repertoires lacked the insertion deficit that abundant cord blood beta clonotypes showed. Models predicted less out-of-frame TCR alpha sharing in monozygotic twins than was found.

Comment on this clonotype: Its target is unknown.

The CDR3 loop spans 13 amino acids. With 3 bases removed from V and 3 bases from J, the gap between germline ends came to 8 bases. Addition of a universal primer site occurred through template switching, and cDNA carried unique molecular identifiers. One entry per CDR3 protein results from TCRdb running MiXCR on the 5' RACE reads. Among roughly 1.6 million distinct CDR3 sequences listed, roughly 35% were seen once. The receptor's source is a newborn girl in good health. Sequencing was performed on cord blood. The V and J genes are TRBV12-3 or TRBV12-4 and TRBJ1-1; D not resolved. CDR3: CASSFCSYTEAFF. CDR3 sequence (DNA): TGTGCCAGCAGTTTCTGCAGCTACACTGAAGCTTTCTTT.